What follows are 2 T cell receptor beta chains derived from one specimen sequenced in a study of CD8 T cells in Susac syndrome. With random hexamers, 0.5 to 1 ug RNA was reverse transcribed. TCRdb used MiXCR to reprocess the immunoSEQ multiplex PCR reads, holding one entry per CDR3 protein. This sample has under 300,000 distinct CDR3 sequences, with 90% to 97% found just once. Sequencing was carried out using CD4+ T cells from PBMCs. The receptor source for this set is a human donor with Susac syndrome.

This chain links TRBV12-3 or TRBV12-4 with TRBJ1-1; D not resolved. The CDR3 is made up of 14 amino acids. V shed 3 bases and J shed 2 bases, with 10 bases lying between them. The CDR3 nucleotides read TGTGCCAGCAGTTTTATCCGGGCCAACACTGAAGCTTTCTTT. This codes for CASSFIRANTEAFF.

This chain connects TRBV30 to TRBJ2-5, with 11 bases identical to TRBD2. Germline V gene sequence: CDR1 GTSNPN, CDR2 SVGIG (reference sequence). Losses at the gene ends were 7 bases for V and 4 bases for J; bases not matched to a gene: 5. The CDR3 contains 13 residues. CDR3 residues: CASNLAGGETQYF. As DNA, the CDR3 is TGTGCCTCTAATCTAGCGGGAGGAGAGACCCAGTACTTC. The full variable domain, completed using reference TRBV30 and TRBJ2-5, is SQTIHQWPATLVQPVGSPLSLECTVEGTSNPNLYWYRQAAGRGLQLLFYSVGIGQISSEVPQNLSASRPQDRQFILSSKKLLLSDSGFYLCASNLAGGETQYFGPGTRLLVL.